This TCR beta chain was recorded in a study of a mutant IDH1 vaccine in newly diagnosed glioma. About the research overall: Patients under treatment included about 60% males and about 40% females and had a mean age of 40.4 years. Patients had received radiotherapy, temozolomide, or both previously, most receiving both. Regarding the study as a whole: Top peripheral T cell clonotype shifts appeared unrelated to pseudoprogression.

As for this clone: What it binds is unknown.

Time point reported: baseline, week 1 (first vaccination visit). Documented treatment: pre-vaccination baseline after standard-of-care therapy. New WHO grade 3 or 4 astrocytomas that were IDH1-mutant and ATRX-lost occurred in the donors. The CDR3 covers 16 residues. Losses at the gene ends were 2 bases for V and 2 bases for J; bases not matched to a gene: 6. Germline CDR1 and CDR2: MNHNY and SVGAGI (reference sequence). Clones were sequenced by immunoSEQ multiplex PCR, and TCRdb holds only the in-frame ones, with some missing. The sample comprises about 38,000 clones, roughly 78% of which are singletons, and approximately 8.4% rests with the top ten.

The source is a middle-aged man with glioma. Some clones in this sample may be carry-over from other donors' samples. The source material was PBMCs, sampled from a glioma patient treated with radiotherapy, temozolomide or both. The chain uses TRBV6-6 and TRBJ2-5; 9 bases align to TRBD2. CDR3 loop: CASSYGLAGYQETQYF. In nucleotides, the CDR3 is TGTGCCAGCAGTTACGGGCTAGCGGGGTATCAAGAGACCCAGTACTTC.